This T cell receptor (beta chain) was sequenced for a study of T cells in Graves' hyperthyroidism and ophthalmopathy. Study-wide points: Ophthalmopathy was model-predicted a median around 6.1 months pre-onset.

Amplified TCR beta CDR3 regions came from RNA transcripts. In the first-round RT-PCR of the TCR CDR3, the HTBI primer set was used. TCRdb re-analysed the multiplex PCR reads in MiXCR, keeping a single row per CDR3 protein. The sample carries 90,000 to 120,000 distinct CDR3 sequences, approximately 15% recorded once. This clonotype was observed a handful of times. Its target is not known. Being one base from a much bigger clone, this may be a read error. Participants, patients aged 18 to 65, had newly diagnosed hyperthyroidism with a duration under 2 months. Patients showing uncontrolled infection, other autoimmune disease, pregnancy or lactation were ineligible. Cells are PBMCs isolated from approximately 9.2 ml of fresh blood. Looked up from germline, CDR1 is SGHAT and CDR2 is FQNNGV. The CDR3 runs 15 residues. The trim removed 1 base at V and 7 bases at J, leaving 4 bases unmatched.

V usage is TRBV11-2 and J usage is TRBJ2-5, with 12 positions matching TRBD2. This clonotype originated in a woman aged 50 to 60 with Graves' hyperthyroidism. The specimen sequenced was blood. The CDR3 DNA sequence: TGTGCCAGCAGCTTAGGACTAGCGGGAGTAGGGACCCAGTACTTC. It yields the protein CASSLGLAGVGTQYF.